A single sample gave rise to the 27 T cell receptor beta chains below, sequenced in a study of CD8 T cells in ankylosing spondylitis. Their antigens remain unidentified. Study-level findings and limits: A TCR beta motif made of about 8 highly homologous variants seemed typical of ankylosing spondylitis blood.

TCRdb independently ran MiXCR on the 5' RACE reads; one entry per CDR3 protein. The sample records hundreds of thousands of distinct CDR3 sequences, roughly a sixth being singletons. The sample was blood, either unsorted or a sorted T cell fraction (not recorded which). All receptors derive from a male donor with ankylosing spondylitis.

V usage is TRBV3-1 and J usage is TRBJ2-2; D is perhaps TRBD1 (6 bases). The germline V and J ends were trimmed by 4 bases and 0 bases, with 9 bases remaining between them. The CDR3 runs to 15 residues. Germline V gene lookup returns CDR1 LGHDT and CDR2 YNNKEL (reference sequence). The CDR3 DNA reads as TGTGCCAGCAGCCCAGGGGTGACGAACACCGGGGAGCTGTTTTTT. Translated: CASSPGVTNTGELFF.

The chain joins TRBV7-9 to TRBJ1-1, with D uncertain. Trimming left V 4 bases short and J 0 bases short, with 18 bases between. The length of the CDR3 is 17 residues. Germline CDR1 and CDR2: SEHNR and FQNEAQ (reference sequence). As DNA, the CDR3 is TGTGCCAGCAGCTCTCCCTCCCCGGCGGTCCTGAACACTGAAGCTTTCTTT. It translates to CASSSPSPAVLNTEAFF.

The V call is TRBV20-1, the J call TRBJ2-2, with D unclear. In germline, CDR1 is DFQATT, CDR2 SNEGSKA (reference sequence). CDR3 size: 12 residues. Between the trimmed V and J ends, which lost 2 bases and 4 bases, there was a span of 5 bases. The CDR3 region has the DNA TGCAGTGCTAGAATGGGCACCGGGGAGCTGTTTTTT. It codes for CSARMGTGELFF.

This rearrangement joins TRBV4-2 to TRBJ2-3, with 7 nucleotides matching TRBD2. This CDR3 spans 16 amino acids. Germline V gives CDR1 LGHNA, CDR2 YNFKEQ. The ends lost 0 bases at V and 3 bases at J; junction bases unmatched: 6. The CDR3 here is CASSQDMAGETDTQYF. The CDR3 DNA reads TGTGCCAGCAGCCAAGATATGGCGGGAGAGACAGATACGCAGTATTTT.

The chain employs TRBV11-1 and TRBJ1-6; the D is unclear. Trimming pared 5 bases from V and 7 bases from J, leaving 18 bases between. The CDR3 is made up of 16 amino acids. Germline V gives CDR1 SGHAT, CDR2 FQDESV (reference sequence). CDR3 amino acids: CASSARSRRSNSPLHF. As DNA, the CDR3 is TGTGCCAGCAGCGCCAGATCGCGTCGCTCCAATTCACCCCTCCACTTT.

This chain connects TRBV4-2 to TRBJ1-6; 8 bases agree with TRBD1. The CDR3 length is 16 residues. Germline values: CDR1 LGHNA, CDR2 YNFKEQ. V was pared by 4 bases and J by 6 bases, with 8 bases of the junction left unmatched. CDR3 DNA: TGTGCCAGCAGCCCTTCAGGACAGGGACTTAATTCACCCCTCCACTTT. It codes for CASSPSGQGLNSPLHF.

This clonotype was seen more than once but under ten times. The CDR3 spells CSLSGGERDEQFF. CDR3 nucleotides: TGCAGTCTCTCGGGGGGGGAACGGGATGAGCAGTTCTTC. The J gene is TRBJ2-1, the V gene TRBV20-1, with TRBD2 identical over 8 bases. Per the germline V gene, CDR1 is DFQATT and CDR2 is SNEGSKA (reference sequence). The CDR3 totals 13 residues. V lost 8 bases to trimming and J lost 8 bases; unmatched junction nucleotides: 11.

The chain uses TRBV11-2 and TRBJ2-1; 7 nucleotides match TRBD2. This CDR3 spans 13 amino acids. Germline V gives CDR1 SGHAT, CDR2 FQNNGV. The ends lost 2 bases at V and 10 bases at J; junction bases unmatched: 5. The CDR3 is CASSLFGEGEQFF. The CDR3 DNA reads as TGTGCCAGCAGCTTATTCGGGGAGGGCGAGCAGTTCTTC. The full variable domain, completed using reference TRBV11-2 and TRBJ2-1, is EAGVAQSPRYKIIEKRQSVAFWCNPISGHATLYWYQQILGQGPKLLIQFQNNGVVDDSQLPKDRFSAERLKGVDSTLKIQPAKLEDSAVYLCASSLFGEGEQFFGPGTRLTVL.

In its sample, this clonotype was seen many times. The V and J genes are TRBV5-1 and TRBJ2-1, with TRBD2 matching 9 bases. V gave up 5 bases and J gave up 4 bases; unmatched junction bases: 4. The CDR3 length is 14 residues. Germline CDR1 is SGHRS and CDR2 is YFSETQ. The CDR3 region is CASRRTSEYNEQFF. The CDR3 DNA is TGCGCCAGCAGAAGGACTAGCGAATACAATGAGCAGTTCTTC.

This clonotype was counted only a few times. The chain joins TRBV20-1 to TRBJ2-3; 12 positions match TRBD2. This CDR3 has 17 residues. Germline trimming cut 1 base from V and 5 bases from J; bases unmatched to any gene: 10. Germline V CDR1 and CDR2: DFQATT, SNEGSKA (reference sequence). The CDR3 spells CSARASSSGRAGDTQYF. The CDR3 region has the DNA TGCAGTGCTAGAGCCTCATCTAGCGGGAGGGCTGGAGATACGCAGTATTTT.

This clonotype was seen more than once but under ten times. The V gene is TRBV6-5, the J gene TRBJ1-1; D not resolved. Germline values: CDR1 MNHEY, CDR2 SVGAGI. Trimming removed 1 base at V and 5 bases at J, with 8 bases between. This CDR3 is built from 13 residues. The CDR3 nucleotides read TGTGCCAGCAGTTACTATACCGGGACTGAAGCTTTCTTT. This codes for CASSYYTGTEAFF.

This sequence joins TRBV20-1 and TRBJ2-7, with 9 bases aligning to TRBD2. CDR1 and CDR2 from the germline V gene are DFQATT and SNEGSKA (reference sequence). The CDR3 extends over 15 amino acids. After removal of 1 base from V and 3 bases from J, the junction contained 7 bases not matched to a gene. CDR3 protein: CSARGASGNSYEQYF. CDR3 DNA: TGCAGTGCTAGAGGCGCTAGCGGGAATAGCTACGAGCAGTACTTC.

This chain joins TRBV5-1 and TRBJ2-1, with 11 positions matching TRBD2. CDR1 is SGHRS, CDR2 YFSETQ, per germline. V lost 4 bases to trimming and J lost 2 bases; unmatched junction nucleotides: 5. The CDR3 consists of 16 residues. In DNA form, the CDR3 reads TGCGCCAGCAGCGTCGGACTAGCGGGCGCCTACAATGAGCAGTTCTTC. Translation: CASSVGLAGAYNEQFF.

The chain couples TRBV12-3 or TRBV12-4 to TRBJ1-5; D unclear. Trimming stripped 3 bases from V and 9 bases from J, with 12 bases between. CDR3 length: 13 residues. CDR3 residues: CASSFLGAWPQHF. Written as DNA, the CDR3 is TGTGCCAGCAGTTTCCTCGGCGCGTGGCCCCAGCATTTT.

V gene TRBV20-1 combines with J gene TRBJ2-7; 9 bases line up with TRBD1. J lost 7 bases, V lost 6 bases, and 10 bases had no gene match. Germline lookup yields CDR1 DFQATT and CDR2 SNEGSKA (reference sequence). This CDR3 comprises 13 residues. The CDR3, as DNA: TGCAGTGCACAGGGGACAGGGTTTCGGGAGCAGTACTTC. This translates into CSAQGTGFREQYF.

This sequence joins TRBV6-2 or TRBV6-3 and TRBJ2-1, with TRBD2 matching 10 bases. V dropped 7 bases and J dropped 9; count of bases not matched to a gene: 9. This CDR3 is built from 14 residues. Germline loops: CDR1 MNHEY, CDR2 SVGEGT. The CDR3, as DNA: TGTGCCAGCACCGCGACTAGCGGGCTAAGTGAGCAGTTCTTC. This translates into CASTATSGLSEQFF.

The chain joins TRBV7-3 to TRBJ2-1, with D perhaps TRBD2 (7 bases). V dropped 0 bases and J dropped 5 bases, with 20 bases sitting between them. The CDR3 length is 18 residues. From germline, CDR1 is SGHTA and CDR2 FQGTGA. The CDR3 DNA sequence: TGTGCCAGCAGCTTAACAGTTTCGCTAGGGGGGGGTAACAATGAGCAGTTCTTC. Translating it yields CASSLTVSLGGGNNEQFF.

The DNA for the CDR3 is TGTGCCAGCAGCCAAGAGGCCGGACTAGCGGGCACCATAGACAATGAGCAGTTCTTC. Protein sequence: CASSQEAGLAGTIDNEQFF. The gene calls are TRBV14 and TRBJ2-1, with 11 nucleotides matching TRBD2. Germline lookup yields CDR1 SGHDN and CDR2 FVKESK. V was pared by 0 bases and J by 5 bases, with 12 bases of the junction left unmatched. The CDR3 length is 19 residues.

The V gene is TRBV2, the J gene TRBJ2-1, with a possible D match to TRBD2 (6 bases). Deletions cut 5 bases from V and 0 bases from J, with 20 bases between. The germline gives CDR1 SNHLY, CDR2 FYNNEI. CDR3 length: 18 residues. The CDR3 here is CASSPGRASVTSYNEQFF. CDR3 nucleotide sequence: TGTGCCAGCAGTCCTGGTAGGGCTAGCGTGACCTCCTACAATGAGCAGTTCTTC.

This clonotype was seen at least ten times. This CDR3 is CASSRRQGSYEQYF. The DNA for the CDR3 is TGTGCCAGCAGCCGACGACAGGGTTCCTACGAGCAGTACTTC. The chain recombines TRBV7-6 with TRBJ2-7; TRBD1 agrees at 7 bases. CDR3 size: 14 residues. The V and J ends lost 5 bases and 1 base, in that order; junction bases with no gene match: 5. Germline CDR1 reads SGHVS; CDR2 reads FNYEAQ.

The chain combines TRBV20-1 with TRBJ2-1; 9 bases are shared with TRBD2. The CDR3 is made up of 14 amino acids. J was trimmed by 3 bases and V by 6 bases; bases with no gene match: 6. Looked up from germline, CDR1 is DFQATT and CDR2 is SNEGSKA (reference sequence). The CDR3 loop reads CSARTSAIYNEQFF. The CDR3 DNA reads as TGCAGTGCCAGGACTAGCGCGATCTACAATGAGCAGTTCTTC.

This clonotype was seen a few times. The V and J genes are TRBV20-1 and TRBJ1-1, with D tentatively TRBD1 (6 bases). CDR1 DFQATT and CDR2 SNEGSKA come from the germline V gene (reference sequence). There are 13 residues in the CDR3. The V and J ends lost 5 bases and 4 bases respectively, with 14 bases between them. As DNA, the CDR3 is TGCAGTGCTCGACTACAGGGACTCACTGAAGCTTTCTTT. Encoded protein: CSARLQGLTEAFF.

The table lists this clonotype with a few counts. The chain recombines TRBV28 with TRBJ1-5; a weak D match, TRBD1 (6 bases). V was pared by 6 bases and J by 3 bases, with 12 bases between. The germline CDR1 and CDR2 sequences are MDHEN and SYDVKM. The CDR3 is 14 residues long. The chain's CDR3 is CASSRGQTNQPQHF. In DNA form, the CDR3 reads TGTGCCAGCAGCCGAGGACAGACCAATCAGCCCCAGCATTTT.

V usage is TRBV6-2 or TRBV6-3 and J usage is TRBJ2-2, with TRBD2 matching over 14 bases. The CDR3 totals 17 residues. The trim removed 6 bases at V and 6 bases at J, leaving 9 bases unmatched. Germline CDR1 reads MNHEY; CDR2 reads SVGEGT. The CDR3 reads CASSRGTSGSTAGELFF. Here the CDR3 DNA reads TGTGCCAGCAGCCGAGGGACTAGCGGGAGTACGGCCGGGGAGCTGTTTTTT.

The chain employs TRBV6-5 and TRBJ2-7, with 8 bases matching TRBD2. The CDR3 totals 16 residues. J gave up 2 bases and V 1 base, and 7 bases lay outside the gene matches. CDR1 is MNHEY, CDR2 SVGAGI, per germline. CDR3 in DNA: TGTGCCAGCAGTTACTTGGGCGGGGGGCCCACCTACGAGCAGTACTTC. This sequence encodes CASSYLGGGPTYEQYF.

In its sample, this clonotype was seen a few times. Written as DNA, the CDR3 is TGTGCCAGCAGCCCCCCGTTGGGGTTGGGGGAGACCCAGTACTTC. Its protein product is CASSPPLGLGETQYF. The chain recombines TRBV9 with TRBJ2-5, with no clear D. Deletions cut 4 bases from V and 5 bases from J, with 18 bases between. Germline assignment: CDR1 SGDLS and CDR2 YYNGEE. CDR3 size: 15 residues.

V and J are TRBV28 and TRBJ1-1; unclear D gene. Trimming cost V 3 bases and J 4 bases, with 21 bases left between them. The CDR3 length is 17 residues. The germline V gene has CDR1 MDHEN and CDR2 SYDVKM. CDR3 sequence (DNA): TGTGCCAGCAGTTTTTCGCCGGCCCTCCCGTGGGCCACTGAAGCTTTCTTT. The encoded protein is CASSFSPALPWATEAFF.